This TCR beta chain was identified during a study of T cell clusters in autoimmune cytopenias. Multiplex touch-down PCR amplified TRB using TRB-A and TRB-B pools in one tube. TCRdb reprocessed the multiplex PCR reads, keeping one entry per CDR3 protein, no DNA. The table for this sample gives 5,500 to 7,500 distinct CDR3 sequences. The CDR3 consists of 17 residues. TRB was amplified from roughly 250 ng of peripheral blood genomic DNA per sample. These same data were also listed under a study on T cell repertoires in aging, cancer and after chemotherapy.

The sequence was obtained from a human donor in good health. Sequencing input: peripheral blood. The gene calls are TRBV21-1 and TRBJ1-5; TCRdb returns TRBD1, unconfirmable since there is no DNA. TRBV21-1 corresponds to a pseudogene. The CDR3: CASSKAAGTGGGQPQHF.